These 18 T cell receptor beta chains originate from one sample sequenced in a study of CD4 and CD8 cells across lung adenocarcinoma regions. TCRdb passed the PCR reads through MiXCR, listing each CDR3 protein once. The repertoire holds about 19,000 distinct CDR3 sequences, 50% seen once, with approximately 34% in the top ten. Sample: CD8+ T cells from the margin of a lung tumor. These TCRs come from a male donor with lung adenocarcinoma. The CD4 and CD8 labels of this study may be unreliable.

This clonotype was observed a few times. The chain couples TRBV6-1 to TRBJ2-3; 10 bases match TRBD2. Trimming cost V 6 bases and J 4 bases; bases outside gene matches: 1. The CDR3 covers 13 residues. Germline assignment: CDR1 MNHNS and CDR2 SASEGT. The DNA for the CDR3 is TGTGCCAGCAGAGCGGGAGGGGCAGATACGCAGTATTTT. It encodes CASRAGGADTQYF.

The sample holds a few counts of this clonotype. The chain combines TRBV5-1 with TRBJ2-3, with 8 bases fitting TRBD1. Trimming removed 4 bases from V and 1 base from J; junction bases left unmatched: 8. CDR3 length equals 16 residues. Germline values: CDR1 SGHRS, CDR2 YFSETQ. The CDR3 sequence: CASSPQPGGGTDTQYF. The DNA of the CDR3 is TGCGCCAGCAGCCCCCAACCAGGGGGCGGCACAGATACGCAGTATTTT.

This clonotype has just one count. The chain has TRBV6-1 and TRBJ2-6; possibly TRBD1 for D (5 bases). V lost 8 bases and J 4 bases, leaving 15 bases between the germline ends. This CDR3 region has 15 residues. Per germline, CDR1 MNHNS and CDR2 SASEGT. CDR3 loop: CASERGWAGANVLTF. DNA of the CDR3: TGTGCCAGCGAAAGGGGATGGGCCGGGGCCAACGTCCTGACTTTC.

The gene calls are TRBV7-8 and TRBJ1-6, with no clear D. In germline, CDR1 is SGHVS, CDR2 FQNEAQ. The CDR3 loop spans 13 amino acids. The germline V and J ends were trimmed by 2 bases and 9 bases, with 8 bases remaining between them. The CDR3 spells CASSLRSSSPLHF. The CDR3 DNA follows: TGTGCCAGCAGCTTAAGGTCCTCTTCACCCCTCCACTTT.

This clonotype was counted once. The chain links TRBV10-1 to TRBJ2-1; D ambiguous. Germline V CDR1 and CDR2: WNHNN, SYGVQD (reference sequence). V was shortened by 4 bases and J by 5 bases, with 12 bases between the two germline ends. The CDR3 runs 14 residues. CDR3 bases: TGCGCCAGCAGTGGCGGCGCTGGAAACAATGAGCAGTTCTTC. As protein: CASSGGAGNNEQFF.

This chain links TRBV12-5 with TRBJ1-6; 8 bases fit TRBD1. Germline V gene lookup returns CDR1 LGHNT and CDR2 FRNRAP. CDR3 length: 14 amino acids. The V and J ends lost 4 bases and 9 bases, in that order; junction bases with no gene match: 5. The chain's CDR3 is CASGSGQVRSPLHF. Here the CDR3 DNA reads TGTGCTAGTGGTTCGGGACAGGTCCGTTCACCCCTCCACTTT. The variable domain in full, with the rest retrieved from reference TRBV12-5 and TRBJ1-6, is DARVTQTPRHKVTEMGQEVTMRCQPILGHNTVFWYRQTMMQGLELLAYFRNRAPLDDSGMPKDRFSAEMPDATLATLKIQPSEPRDSAVYFCASGSGQVRSPLHFGNGTRLTVT.

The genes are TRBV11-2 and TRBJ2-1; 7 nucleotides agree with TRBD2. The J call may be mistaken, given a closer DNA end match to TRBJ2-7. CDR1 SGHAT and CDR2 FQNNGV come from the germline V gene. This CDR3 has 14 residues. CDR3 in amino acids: CASSQYGRRYEQYF. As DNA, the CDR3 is TGTGCCAGCAGCCAATACGGGAGGAGATACGAGCAGTACTTC.

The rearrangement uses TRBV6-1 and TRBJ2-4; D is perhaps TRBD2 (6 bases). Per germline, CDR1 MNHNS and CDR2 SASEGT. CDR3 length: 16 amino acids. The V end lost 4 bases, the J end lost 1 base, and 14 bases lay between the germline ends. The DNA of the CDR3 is TGTGCCAGCAGTGTCGCGGGGCCGTGGGCCAAAAACATTCAGTACTTC. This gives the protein CASSVAGPWAKNIQYF.

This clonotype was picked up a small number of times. CDR3 protein: CASRDSGTGTYEQYV. As DNA, the CDR3 is TGTGCCAGCAGGGATTCCGGGACAGGGACGTACGAGCAGTACGTC. The rearrangement uses TRBV6-1 and TRBJ2-1; 9 bases agree with TRBD1. The J call is uncertain, as TRBJ2-7 better fits the DNA end. Germline CDR1 MNHNS, CDR2 SASEGT. This CDR3 contains 15 residues.

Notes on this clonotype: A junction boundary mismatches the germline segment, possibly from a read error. The CDR3 region is CASSRVGGVGVTNTQYF. The CDR3 bases are TGCGCCAGCAGCCGAGTGGGGGGGGTGGGTGTCACAAATACGCAGTACTTT. This rearrangement joins TRBV4-1 to TRBJ2-3; TRBD2 matches at 7 bases. This CDR3 contains 17 residues. The germline CDR1 and CDR2 sequences are MGHRA and YSYEKL.

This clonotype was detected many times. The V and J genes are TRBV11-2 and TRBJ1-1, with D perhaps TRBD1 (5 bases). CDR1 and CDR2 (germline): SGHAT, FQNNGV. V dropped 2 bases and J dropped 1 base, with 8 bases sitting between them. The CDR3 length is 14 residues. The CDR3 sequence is CASSLLQGNTEAFF. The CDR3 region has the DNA TGTGCCAGCAGCTTATTGCAGGGGAACACTGAAGCTTTCTTT.

CDR3 nucleotide sequence: TGTGCCAGCAGTTACTCACTAGATAGCTACGAGCAGTACTTC. Translation: CASSYSLDSYEQYF. The chain carries TRBV6-5 and TRBJ2-1; D may be TRBD2 (5 bases). The end of the DNA is better explained by TRBJ2-7, so the J call may be wrong. Germline CDR1 is MNHEY and CDR2 is SVGAGI. The CDR3 is 14 residues long.

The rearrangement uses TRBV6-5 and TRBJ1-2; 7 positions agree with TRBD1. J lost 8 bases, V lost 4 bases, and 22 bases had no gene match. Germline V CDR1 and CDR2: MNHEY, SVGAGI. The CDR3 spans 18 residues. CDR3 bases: TGTGCCAGCAGTTTCTGGTACAGTGTTCGGCAGGGGGTTGAGGGCTACACCTTC. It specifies CASSFWYSVRQGVEGYTF.

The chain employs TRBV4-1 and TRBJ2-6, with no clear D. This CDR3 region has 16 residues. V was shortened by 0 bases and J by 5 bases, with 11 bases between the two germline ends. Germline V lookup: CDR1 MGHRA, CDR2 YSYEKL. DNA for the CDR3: TGCGCCAGCAGCCAAGATAGGAGCGCCCGGGCCAACGTCCTGACTTTC. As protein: CASSQDRSARANVLTF.

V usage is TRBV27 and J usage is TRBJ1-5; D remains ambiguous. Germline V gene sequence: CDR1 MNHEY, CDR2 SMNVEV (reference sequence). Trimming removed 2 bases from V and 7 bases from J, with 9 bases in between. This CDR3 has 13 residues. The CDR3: CASSLTGEQPQHF. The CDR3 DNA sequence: TGTGCCAGCAGTTTAACGGGTGAGCAGCCCCAGCATTTT.

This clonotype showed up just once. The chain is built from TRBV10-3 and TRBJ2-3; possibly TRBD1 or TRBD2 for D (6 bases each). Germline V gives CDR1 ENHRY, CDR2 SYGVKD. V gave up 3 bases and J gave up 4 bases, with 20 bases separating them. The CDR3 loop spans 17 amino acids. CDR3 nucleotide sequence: TGTGCCATCAGTGATCGCCCCGGGGGCCGTGACGCAGATACGCAGTATTTT. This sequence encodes CAISDRPGGRDADTQYF.

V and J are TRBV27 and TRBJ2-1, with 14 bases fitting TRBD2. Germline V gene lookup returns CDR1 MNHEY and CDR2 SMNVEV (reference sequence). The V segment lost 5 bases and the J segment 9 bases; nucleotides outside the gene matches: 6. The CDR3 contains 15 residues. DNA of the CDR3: TGTGCCAGCAGTCTAAGACTAGCGGGAGGGGGTGAGCAGTTCTTC. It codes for CASSLRLAGGGEQFF.

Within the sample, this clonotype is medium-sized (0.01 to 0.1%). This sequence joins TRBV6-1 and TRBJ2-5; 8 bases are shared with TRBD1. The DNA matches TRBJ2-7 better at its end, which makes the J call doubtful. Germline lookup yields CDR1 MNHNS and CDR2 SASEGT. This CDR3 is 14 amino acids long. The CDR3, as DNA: TGTGCCAGCAGTGCTGCAGGGGGCACGTACGAGCAGTACTTC. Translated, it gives CASSAAGGTYEQYF.